This T cell receptor beta chain was sequenced during a study of shared clonotypes between healthy human individuals. Study results and caveats: An effect of sequencing depth on clonotype sharing among donors was expected.

Of note for this clone: The antigen is not known.

Trimming left V 6 bases short and J 1 base short, with 16 bases between. This CDR3 has 16 residues. Germline V CDR1 and CDR2: MDHEN, SYDVKM. Assay: immunoSEQ multiplex PCR; the TCRdb copy retains only in-frame clones and omits some. Altogether millions of clones are present, about 95% being singletons, with the ten largest covering about 1.1%. Naive CD8 cells lacked CD45RO, underwent positive selection for CCR7 and left out terminally differentiated effector memory CD45RA+ cells. The chain joins TRBV28 to TRBJ2-4; the D gene is possibly TRBD2 (5 bases). Source material: naive CD8+ T cells sorted from blood. The sequence was collected from a man aged 18-30 years in good health. CDR3 nucleotide sequence: TGTGCCAGCAGCCCCGAGGAAGCGGTGGCCAAAAACATTCAGTACTTC. Protein sequence: CASSPEEAVAKNIQYF. Using reference TRBV28 and TRBJ2-4 for the parts outside the CDR3, the full variable domain is DVKVTQSSRYLVKRTGEKVFLECVQDMDHENMFWYRQDPGLGLRLIYFSYDVKMKEKGDIPEGYSVSREKKERFSLILESASTNQTSMYLCASSPEEAVAKNIQYFGAGTRLSVL.